The text below deals with one T cell receptor beta chain. Libraries were prepared by immunoSEQ multiplex PCR; TCRdb keeps only in-frame clonotypes and omits some of them. The table lists 100,000 or so clones, 92% of them singletons. These data belong to a study of T cell responses to AZD1222 COVID-19 vaccine. Source: peripheral blood, taken 28 days after the second AZD1222 dose. The receptor was derived from an adult who received the AZD1222 COVID-19 vaccine.

As DNA, the CDR3 is TGTGCCAGCAGACAGGGGTTAGATAATTCACCCCTCCACTTT. The encoded protein is CASRQGLDNSPLHF. The rearrangement uses TRBV27 and TRBJ1-6; 7 positions agree with TRBD1. Germline V lookup: CDR1 MNHEY, CDR2 SMNVEV (reference sequence). Trimming removed 6 bases from V and 5 bases from J; junction bases left unmatched: 4. This CDR3 is 14 amino acids long.